Reported below is one T cell receptor (beta chain). Its antigen remains unknown. This CDR3 contains 14 residues. Per germline, CDR1 SEHNR and CDR2 FQNEAQ (reference sequence). Trimming took 4 bases from V and 3 from J, leaving 12 bases between them. Before vaccination, two weeks after the third vaccination, and at progression, PBMC were collected. These data come from a study of glioma-infiltrating T cells after dendritic cell vaccination. Study-level information: Patients received autologous tumor lysate-pulsed dendritic cell vaccination between about 2003 and 2013. Dendritic cells derived from monocytes and pulsed with autologous tumor lysate formed the vaccine. Study-level results: Longer survival after dendritic cell vaccination followed higher pretreatment TIL content.

TCRdb keeps only in-frame clones here, not all; method: immunoSEQ multiplex PCR. This table holds approximately 82,000 clones, 70% to 90% found once. The rearrangement links TRBV7-9 to TRBJ1-1; a possible D gene is TRBD1 (6 bases). The TCR comes from a human donor with glioblastoma. The sequences come from blood, collected before dendritic cell vaccination. This CDR3 reads CASSSREGDTEAFF. In DNA form, the CDR3 reads TGTGCCAGCAGCTCCCGGGAGGGGGACACTGAAGCTTTCTTT.